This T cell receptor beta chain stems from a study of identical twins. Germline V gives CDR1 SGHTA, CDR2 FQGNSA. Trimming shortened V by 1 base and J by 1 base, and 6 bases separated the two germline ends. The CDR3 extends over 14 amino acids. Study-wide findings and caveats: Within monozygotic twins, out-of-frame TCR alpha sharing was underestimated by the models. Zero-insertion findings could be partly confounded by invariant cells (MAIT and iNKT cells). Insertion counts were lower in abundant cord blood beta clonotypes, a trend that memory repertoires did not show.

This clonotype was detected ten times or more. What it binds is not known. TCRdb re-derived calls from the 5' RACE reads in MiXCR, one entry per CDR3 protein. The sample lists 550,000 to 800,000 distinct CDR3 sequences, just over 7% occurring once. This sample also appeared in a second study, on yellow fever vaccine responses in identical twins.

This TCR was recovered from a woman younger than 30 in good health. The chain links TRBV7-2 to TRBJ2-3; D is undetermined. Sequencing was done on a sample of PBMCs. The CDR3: CASSLVSGTDTQYF. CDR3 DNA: TGTGCCAGCAGCTTAGTATCAGGCACAGATACGCAGTATTTT.